The 15 T cell receptor beta chains reported below all come from one sample, sequenced in a study of CD8+ T cells in alopecia areata. Noted treatment: oral pan-JAK inhibitor, 5-10 mg twice daily. It was cDNA, reverse transcribed from extracted RNA, that served as the sequencing template. The protocol was immunoSEQ multiplex PCR, while the TCRdb copy is restricted to in-frame clones and leaves out a portion. The sample records 150,000 to 200,000 clones, roughly 60% being singletons. The sequencing here drew on CD4+ T cells sorted from blood, taken at week 24, from a patient treated with tofacitinib. These receptors came from a human donor with alopecia areata.

The chain carries TRBV7-9 and TRBJ2-6; 9 nucleotides align to TRBD1. J was trimmed by 3 bases and V by 11 bases; bases with no gene match: 2. The germline CDR1 and CDR2 sequences are SEHNR and FQNEAQ (reference sequence). The CDR3 is made up of 13 amino acids. This CDR3 reads CAGDRVGANVLTF. As DNA, the CDR3 is TGTGCCGGGGACAGGGTTGGGGCCAACGTCCTGACTTTC.

The chain joins TRBV29-1 to TRBJ1-1; D uncertain. Between the trimmed V and J ends, which lost 8 bases and 3 bases, there was a span of 13 bases. CDR3 length equals 12 residues. The germline gives CDR1 SQVTM, CDR2 ANQGSEA. The CDR3 DNA reads as TGCAGCACCAGTAAATCGGACACTGAAGCTTTCTTT. It specifies CSTSKSDTEAFF.

V and J are TRBV6-5 and TRBJ1-1; unclear D gene. CDR1 is MNHEY and CDR2 is SVGAGI in the germline V gene. This CDR3 is built from 14 residues. V lost 2 bases and J lost 1, with 8 bases in between. The CDR3 region is CASSYAPGNTEAFF. The CDR3 DNA sequence: TGTGCCAGCAGTTACGCTCCGGGGAACACTGAAGCTTTCTTT.

CDR3 nucleotides: TGTGCCAGCAGCTTAGGGACAGGGACTGAAGCTTTCTTT. This gives the protein CASSLGTGTEAFF. The rearrangement links TRBV7-3 to TRBJ1-1; 9 bases align to TRBD1. With 2 bases clipped from V and 5 bases from J, the junction kept 0 bases outside the gene matches. Germline lookup yields CDR1 SGHTA and CDR2 FQGTGA. This CDR3 is 13 amino acids long.

This clone was seen once. V gene TRBV5-1 combines with J gene TRBJ2-2, with TRBD2 matching over 7 bases. The V gene's germline CDR1 is SGHRS and CDR2 YFSETQ. The CDR3 covers 13 residues. With 4 bases clipped from V and 6 bases from J, the junction kept 3 bases outside the gene matches. The CDR3: CASSTGLAGELFF. For the CDR3, the DNA is TGCGCCAGCAGCACCGGACTAGCCGGGGAGCTGTTTTTT.

This clone was counted only a few times. The chain employs TRBV10-1 and TRBJ2-5, with 8 bases that match TRBD2. Germline V gives CDR1 WNHNN, CDR2 SYGVQD (reference sequence). CDR3 length equals 14 residues. After removal of 0 bases from V and 5 bases from J, the junction contained 2 bases not matched to a gene. The CDR3 loop reads CASSESGLGETQYF. The CDR3, as DNA: TGCGCCAGCAGTGAGTCGGGACTAGGGGAGACCCAGTACTTC.

The chain is built from TRBV25-1 and TRBJ1-1; no reliable D call. The germline CDR1 and CDR2 sequences are MGHDK and SYGVNS. This CDR3 is 13 amino acids long. Trimming cost V 3 bases and J 1 base, with 6 bases left between them. The CDR3 sequence: CASSDSGNTEAFF. The CDR3 DNA reads as TGTGCCAGCAGTGACTCTGGGAACACTGAAGCTTTCTTT.

This clone was detected a few times. This chain connects TRBV10-3 to TRBJ2-1; D is unresolved. Deletions cut 4 bases from V and 0 bases from J, with 7 bases between. The length of the CDR3 is 14 residues. Germline CDR1 reads ENHRY; CDR2 reads SYGVKD. CDR3 bases: TGTGCCATCAGTGTTCCGGGCTCCTACAATGAGCAGTTCTTC. This codes for CAISVPGSYNEQFF.

The rearrangement joins TRBV9 to TRBJ1-1, with a tentative D call TRBD1 (5 bases). V was trimmed by 3 bases and J by 6 bases, leaving 12 bases between them. From germline, CDR1 is SGDLS and CDR2 YYNGEE. The CDR3 covers 13 residues. CDR3 sequence: CASSAVPGAEAFF. CDR3 DNA sequence: TGTGCCAGCAGCGCGGTCCCGGGGGCTGAAGCTTTCTTT.

The J gene is TRBJ1-1, the V gene TRBV11-1; D gene uncertain. The CDR3 totals 15 residues. Trimming took off 4 bases at V and 3 bases at J, with 15 bases between the two ends. Germline assignment: CDR1 SGHAT and CDR2 FQDESV (reference sequence). The chain's CDR3 is CASSSGGMMDTEAFF. As DNA, the CDR3 is TGTGCCAGCAGCTCAGGAGGGATGATGGACACTGAAGCTTTCTTT.

V usage is TRBV29-1 and J usage is TRBJ2-5, with unresolved D. CDR1 is SQVTM, CDR2 ANQGSEA, per germline. This CDR3 spans 13 amino acids. The V end lost 6 bases, the J end lost 5 bases, and 16 bases lay between the germline ends. The CDR3 DNA reads as TGCAGCGTCCGACCGACCTATGGGGAGACCCAGTACTTC. This gives the protein CSVRPTYGETQYF.

V and J are TRBV15 and TRBJ2-5; TRBD1 matches at 9 bases. Germline loops: CDR1 LNHNV, CDR2 YYDKDF (reference sequence). The CDR3 has 19 residues. J was trimmed by 5 bases and V by 0 bases; bases with no gene match: 16. DNA for the CDR3: TGTGCCACCAGCAGAGACCGACAGGGGGGTTATTTAGCCGTGGAGACCCAGTACTTC. Protein: CATSRDRQGGYLAVETQYF.

Comment on this clone: Other DNA sequences in this sample translate to the same CDR3. The CDR3 spells CASSVASSSYEQYF. The CDR3 DNA reads as TGTGCCAGCAGCGTAGCTAGCTCCTCCTACGAGCAGTACTTC. The genes are TRBV9 and TRBJ2-7; D possibly corresponds to TRBD2 (5 bases). Germline CDR1 SGDLS, CDR2 YYNGEE. The CDR3 spans 14 residues. V lost 0 bases, J lost 0 bases, and 7 bases lay in between. The full variable domain, completed using reference TRBV9 and TRBJ2-7, is DSGVTQTPKHLITATGQRVTLRCSPRSGDLSVYWYQQSLDQGLQFLIQYYNGEERAKGNILERFSAQQFPDLHSELNLSSLELGDSALYFCASSVASSSYEQYFGPGTRLTVT.

The chain uses TRBV29-1 and TRBJ1-1; D is unclear. In germline, CDR1 is SQVTM, CDR2 ANQGSEA. With 3 bases removed from V and 7 bases from J, the gap between germline ends came to 6 bases. The CDR3 covers 10 residues. The CDR3 spells CSVERIEAFF. The DNA for the CDR3 is TGCAGCGTTGAGCGGATTGAAGCTTTCTTT. Based on the CDR3 plus reference TRBV29-1 and TRBJ1-1, the full variable domain is SAVISQKPSRDICQRGTSLTIQCQVDSQVTMMFWYRQQPGQSLTLIATANQGSEATYESGFVIDKFPISRPNLTFSTLTVSNMSPEDSSIYLCSVERIEAFFGQGTRLTVV.

The chain employs TRBV29-1 and TRBJ1-1, with 7 bases identical to TRBD1. This CDR3 region has 12 residues. Trimming took 7 bases from V and 4 from J; bases not matched to a gene: 6. Germline V gene data show CDR1 as SQVTM and CDR2 as ANQGSEA. CDR3 in DNA: TGCAGCGCCCACCAGGGGGGCACTGAAGCTTTCTTT. This codes for CSAHQGGTEAFF.